This T cell receptor (beta chain) is drawn from a study of cytomegalovirus exposure and HLA in healthy donors. PCR amplification relied on 60 Vbeta primers (plus 13 Jbeta primers). Libraries were prepared by immunoSEQ multiplex PCR; TCRdb keeps only in-frame clonotypes and omits some of them. The table has about 150,000 clones, about four fifths seen once. This clone was seen only a few times. Its antigen is not known. Overall study findings and caveats: A few chains tied to CMV proved CMV antigen-specific in vitro.

The TCR sequence derives from a man between 18 and 35 years old in good health and CMV-seronegative. Sequencing was carried out using PBMCs.

The CDR3 spells CASITGTGEGNEKLFF. CDR3 sequence (DNA): TGCGCCAGTATAACCGGGACAGGGGAAGGAAATGAAAAACTGTTTTTT. The J gene is TRBJ1-4, the V gene TRBV5-1; 10 positions match TRBD1. Germline trimming cut 8 bases from V and 5 bases from J; bases unmatched to any gene: 12. The CDR3 sequence is 16 residues long. CDR1 SGHRS and CDR2 YFSETQ come from the germline V gene. Full variable domain (remainder filled in from reference TRBV5-1 and TRBJ1-4): KAGVTQTPRYLIKTRGQQVTLSCSPISGHRSVSWYQQTPGQGLQFLFEYFSETQRNKGNFPGRFSGRQFSNSRSEMNVSTLELGDSALYLCASITGTGEGNEKLFFGSGTQLSVL.